This T cell receptor (beta chain) was identified in a study of neurological immune-mediated disorders (dated by TCRdb to the late 2010s). Background for the entire study: Peripheral blood TCR-beta repertoires from HTLV-I-associated myelopathy (HAM/TSP) patients, multiple sclerosis patients and healthy controls were compared by UMI-based sequencing. The 85 to 110 TCR-beta libraries included longitudinal samples, technical triplicates and paired sorted CD4+ and CD8+ T-cell subsets alongside PBMC samples. Technical triplicate libraries were sequenced to precisely calculate the variability in frequency of each individual clone. The cohort comprised approximately 67 subjects: some 14 HAM/TSP patients, 35 or so multiple sclerosis patients and 20 healthy controls.

To synthesize cDNA, template-switch 5'RACE was performed with a primer carrying a 10-nucleotide random unique molecular identifier so that each TCR transcript was tagged. Over 180 million TCR-beta sequences, covering 15-18 subjects, were produced in each sequencing run. Total RNA was extracted with the RNeasy kit. TCR-beta VDJ regions were amplified with primers for the TCR constant region and the 5'RACE anchor, using the KAPA Real-time Library Amplification kit. A first PCR added sample indexes and Illumina adaptors, and a second PCR then raised library yield. After Ampure bead purification, the TCR product of roughly 650 bp was size-selected on a 2% E-gel SizeSelection system. Library quality was checked on a Bioanalyzer, concentration was measured with Qubit, and libraries were quantified with the Kapa Library Quantification kit before pooling. An Illumina HiSeq 2500 sequenced the libraries paired-end 2 x 150 bp. To increase sequence diversity, about 23-30% phiX was spiked into each library pool. The authors processed their data as follows. Quality-filtered reads were processed with the UMI-based MiGEC pipeline, which removed over 75% of raw TCR sequences during error correction. IMGT germline references were used for aligning VDJ genes, and each clonotype was defined as a unique CDR3 amino acid sequence together with its V-J genes. Clonal expansion, Shannon diversity, and CDR3 relatedness (CalcPairwiseDistances, ClusterSamples) were evaluated with VDJtools, and phylogenetic trees were built with CLCbio workbench. Expanded clones were defined as having at least 8 unique UMIs, based on coefficient-of-variation modelling across technical triplicates. Starting from the raw public reads, TCRdb applied fastp trimming at Q25, assembled clones with MiXCR and retained in-frame beta chains. CDR3 protein duplicates are merged, each entry listing the most common genes and DNA. The V and J calls here are based on TCRdb, not the publication. A total of under 70,000 distinct CDR3 sequences appear in this sample, around 24% of them only once. Together, the top ten hold about 4.9% of the sample.

The time point label of this sample denotes: technical triplicate 2. Libraries from unsorted PBMCs were made from 2 million PBMCs kept in RNAlater at -80 degrees C until RNA extraction. Peripheral blood was subjected to Ficoll-Hypaque density gradient centrifugation to isolate PBMCs, which were then cryopreserved in liquid nitrogen. What the work shows at the level of the full study, not this receptor alone: TCR clonal expansion was greatest in HAM/TSP patients and smallest in MS patients, who ranked below even healthy controls. No identical CDR3 amino acid sequences were found to be shared among expanded clones across subjects, suggesting that TCR-beta repertoires were private in all groups.

Remarks on this clonotype: Its recognized antigen is unknown. A much larger clone is a single base away; this may be a read error.

The receptor comes from a man aged 60 to 69 with HTLV-1-associated myelopathy (HAM/TSP). The sequenced sample consisted of PBMCs.

The CDR3 corresponds to CSARDQPLLGVEQFF. The nucleotide sequence is given as TGCAGTGCTAGAGACCAACCTTTACTAGGTGTGGAGCAGTTCTTC. The chain is encoded by TRBV20-1 joined to TRBJ2-1, with TRBD2 as a weak D call on 5 bases. The CDR3 numbers 15 residues from cysteine through phenylalanine. Only the CDR3 part of the read is kept: 45 bases, read in frame from the first base. The germline V gene encodes CDR1 DFQATT and CDR2 SNEGSKA (reference sequence). V is reduced by 0 bases and J by 10 bases, leaving a spacing of 19 bases between them.